This TCR beta chain was profiled in a study of CD8+CD57+ T cells in acquired aplastic anemia listed by TCRdb under 2018. In terms of the full investigation: DNA extracted from sorted CD4+ and CD8+ cells had a mean of around 3 ug, with a range of about 0.19 to 27.4 ug. CD8+CD57+ expansion was defined as a frequency above the mean frequency observed in healthy subjects. On the study overall, not on this receptor specifically: About 30 CD8+ CDR3 sequences were found to be shared between patients and controls, but these sequences appeared to be highly expressed in patients and within the immunodominant clones of the patients. CD8+ Simpson's diversity did not differ significantly between patients and healthy controls (P=0.060).

Flow cytometry had shown CD8+CD57+ cell expansion in the patients selected for sequencing. Every patient had a diagnosis of severe acquired aplastic anemia based on International Study of Aplastic Anemia and Agranulocytosis and Camitta criteria. No patient had received any therapy when blood was sampled. TCR repertoires of sorted CD4+ and CD8+ blood T cells from severe aplastic anemia patients and healthy subjects were deep-sequenced in the study. In the USA, patient enrollment took place under clinicaltrials.gov protocols 00001620, 01623167, 00001397, 00071045, 00081523 and 00961064. Ficoll-Paque density gradient centrifugation was used to isolate peripheral blood mononuclear cells. Before DNA extraction, CD4+ and CD8+ T cells were sorted by FACS or by magnetic beads. This clonotype has ten or more counts. The clone's antigen remains unknown. Within one base of it there is no much larger clone, and no base qualities were kept.

The CDR3 covers 15 residues, taking in both the cysteine and the phenylalanine. The kept DNA is CDR3 alone, 45 bases in frame from the first base. Via the germline V gene, CDR1 is SGHTA and CDR2 FQGNSA. V is cut by 5 bases and J by 3 bases, and the space between the germline ends is 17 bases. Genomic DNA served as template for TCR beta VDJ combination and CDR3 sequence profiling. An Illumina HiSeq 2000 was the platform used for TCR repertoire sequencing. As for the original processing: Repertoire assessment relied on Simpson's diversity index, CDR3 size and DJ length profiles, and TRBV/TRBJ rearrangement plots. The most abundant DNA sequence in the deep sequencing data was defined as the immunodominant clone. CDR3 amino acid sequences were checked for sharing between subjects and were compared against published repertoires and the VDJdb database. In-frame beta chains were kept once TCRdb had trimmed the public reads at Q25 with fastp and called clones with MiXCR. Each CDR3 protein appears once, grouped with its most common genes and DNA. TCRdb, rather than the study authors, made the V and J calls. Counted in this sample were some 170,000 distinct CDR3 sequences; under 55% of them appeared once. 0.85% to 1.3% of the sample goes to the ten largest clones.

In this chain, TRBV7-2 is recombined with TRBJ2-7; the D region possibly corresponds to TRBD1 (5 bases align). The receptor was derived from a human donor with aplastic anemia. Input material: sorted CD4+, CD8+, or CD8+CD57+ T cells (not recorded which) from PBMCs. The DNA sequence is given as TGTGCCAGCAGCACCCTATACGGCAGGGACTACGAGCAGTACTTC. This gives the protein CASSTLYGRDYEQYF.